The next 23 T cell receptor beta chains were all read from a single sample in a study of T cells in Graves' hyperthyroidism and ophthalmopathy. Amplified TCR beta CDR3 regions came from RNA transcripts. The HTBI primer set served for first-round RT-PCR of the TCR CDR3. TCRdb re-called the multiplex PCR reads with MiXCR, one entry per CDR3 protein. The sample carries around 660,000 distinct CDR3 sequences, just under 45% recorded once. The sample comprised peripheral blood or thyroid tissue (not recorded which). Receptor source: an adult man with Graves' disease, either hyperthyroidism or ophthalmopathy (not recorded which).

The V call is TRBV5-1, the J call TRBJ1-2; 8 nucleotides agree with TRBD1. This CDR3 comprises 17 residues. Trimming took 0 bases from V and 6 from J; bases not matched to a gene: 13. In germline, CDR1 is SGHRS, CDR2 YFSETQ. The chain's CDR3 is CASSLAGDRRSGDGYTF. CDR3 in DNA: TGCGCCAGCAGCTTGGCGGGGGACAGGCGTTCTGGTGATGGCTACACCTTC. The whole variable domain, remainder taken from reference TRBV5-1 and TRBJ1-2, is KAGVTQTPRYLIKTRGQQVTLSCSPISGHRSVSWYQQTPGQGLQFLFEYFSETQRNKGNFPGRFSGRQFSNSRSEMNVSTLELGDSALYLCASSLAGDRRSGDGYTFGSGTRLTVV.

Only a few counts were recorded for this clonotype. The chain employs TRBV19 and TRBJ2-7; 9 bases align to TRBD1. The length of the CDR3 is 14 residues. J was trimmed by 2 bases and V by 10 bases; bases with no gene match: 9. Per germline, CDR1 LNHDA and CDR2 SQIVND (reference sequence). The CDR3: CATSDRGYPYEQYF. The CDR3, as DNA: TGTGCCACCTCGGACAGGGGATACCCCTACGAGCAGTACTTC.

This rearrangement joins TRBV19 to TRBJ1-2, with D hard to call. Trimming removed 6 bases at V and 0 bases at J, with 8 bases between. The CDR3 spans 13 residues. The germline CDR1 and CDR2 sequences are LNHDA and SQIVND (reference sequence). In DNA form, the CDR3 reads TGTGCCAGTAGCGTCAGGCCTAACTATGGCTACACCTTC. This gives the protein CASSVRPNYGYTF.

The gene calls are TRBV5-5 and TRBJ1-2, with a possible D match to TRBD1 (5 bases). CDR3 length: 16 residues. V shed 4 bases and J shed 2 bases, with 18 bases lying between them. Per the germline V gene, CDR1 is SGHKS and CDR2 is YYEKEE (reference sequence). The CDR3 reads CASSQSVGRANYGYTF. In DNA, the CDR3 is TGTGCCAGCAGCCAATCCGTGGGCAGGGCGAACTATGGCTACACCTTC. Based on the CDR3 plus reference TRBV5-5 and TRBJ1-2, the full variable domain is DAGVTQSPTHLIKTRGQQVTLRCSPISGHKSVSWYQQVLGQGPQFIFQYYEKEERGRGNFPDRFSARQFPNYSSELNVNALLLGDSALYLCASSQSVGRANYGYTFGSGTRLTVV.

This clonotype appeared many times. This chain connects TRBV9 to TRBJ2-7; the D call may be TRBD1 or TRBD2 (5 bases each). Trimming removed 3 bases at V and 2 bases at J, with 15 bases between. This CDR3 is built from 15 residues. CDR1 is SGDLS, CDR2 YYNGEE, per germline. CDR3 loop: CASSAYSGAAYEQYF. CDR3 sequence (DNA): TGTGCCAGCAGCGCTTACTCCGGGGCAGCCTACGAGCAGTACTTC.

Worth noting for this clonotype: This clone may be a read error of a much larger clone one base away. The V gene is TRBV2, the J gene TRBJ1-1; possible D gene TRBD1, 6 bases. The V gene lost 10 bases and the J gene lost 1 base, with 10 bases spanning the gap. The germline gives CDR1 SNHLY, CDR2 FYNNEI. This CDR3 is built from 12 residues. CDR3 amino acids: CATGQTNTEAFF. The CDR3 DNA follows: TGTGCCACCGGACAGACGAACACTGAAGCTTTCTTT.

The genes are TRBV7-9 and TRBJ1-2; TRBD1 might be the D (6 bases). Trimming removed 3 bases from V and 1 base from J, with 12 bases in between. This CDR3 contains 15 residues. Germline lookup yields CDR1 SEHNR and CDR2 FQNEAQ (reference sequence). DNA for the CDR3: TGTGCCAGCAGCTTGGCCAGGGGCCTTAACTATGGCTACACCTTC. It translates to CASSLARGLNYGYTF.

This clonotype occurred a few times. The chain joins TRBV7-9 to TRBJ2-5; 13 positions agree with TRBD2. The length of the CDR3 is 15 residues. Germline CDR1 and CDR2: SEHNR and FQNEAQ (reference sequence). J lost 2 bases, V lost 5 bases, and 2 bases had no gene match. The DNA for the CDR3 is TGTGCCAGCAGCAAGACTAGCGGGGGGCAAGAGACCCAGTACTTC. This codes for CASSKTSGGQETQYF.

The gene calls are TRBV6-1 and TRBJ1-2; D is unclear. Germline assignment: CDR1 MNHNS and CDR2 SASEGT. The length of the CDR3 is 14 residues. With 4 bases removed from V and 4 bases from J, the gap between germline ends came to 13 bases. The CDR3 DNA reads TGTGCCAGCAGTGCCCTGACGGCGTCCTATGGCTACACCTTC. Protein: CASSALTASYGYTF.

The chain joins TRBV5-4 to TRBJ1-2; no clear D gene. The CDR3 totals 14 residues. The V gene's germline CDR1 is SGHNT and CDR2 YYREEE (reference sequence). V was clipped by 0 bases and J by 4 bases, with 10 bases between them. CDR3 residues: CASSLGQETYGYTF. The CDR3 nucleotides read TGTGCCAGCAGCTTGGGTCAAGAAACCTATGGCTACACCTTC. The entire variable domain, with the rest obtained from reference TRBV5-4 and TRBJ1-2, is as follows: ETGVTQSPTHLIKTRGQQVTLRCSSQSGHNTVSWYQQALGQGPQFIFQYYREEENGRGNFPPRFSGLQFPNYSSELNVNALELDDSALYLCASSLGQETYGYTFGSGTRLTVV.

The chain joins TRBV20-1 to TRBJ1-1; 7 bases agree with TRBD1. This CDR3 is built from 14 residues. With V trimmed by 6 bases and J by 0 bases, 7 bases remained unmatched. Per the germline V gene, CDR1 is DFQATT and CDR2 is SNEGSKA (reference sequence). The CDR3, as DNA: TGCAGTGCGGTCCCAGGGGGGATGAACACTGAAGCTTTCTTT. Protein product: CSAVPGGMNTEAFF.

This rearrangement joins TRBV7-2 to TRBJ1-2, with no clear D. CDR1 SGHTA and CDR2 FQGNSA come from the germline V gene. This CDR3 is 14 amino acids long. V dropped 1 base and J dropped 6 bases, with 12 bases sitting between them. CDR3 loop: CASSLGTHGNGYTF. The CDR3 DNA reads as TGTGCCAGCAGCTTAGGGACGCATGGAAATGGCTACACCTTC.

This clonotype was seen many times. The rearrangement links TRBV7-9 to TRBJ2-6; TRBD1 or TRBD2 may be the D gene (5 bases each). V was trimmed by 5 bases and J by 4 bases, leaving 12 bases between them. Germline lookup yields CDR1 SEHNR and CDR2 FQNEAQ (reference sequence). The CDR3 loop spans 15 amino acids. CDR3 loop: CASSTGASGANVLTF. DNA for the CDR3: TGTGCCAGCAGCACCGGGGCGTCCGGGGCCAACGTCCTGACTTTC.

The gene calls are TRBV5-1 and TRBJ1-4; 7 bases align to TRBD1. The CDR3 is 15 amino acids. The germline CDR1 and CDR2 sequences are SGHRS and YFSETQ. After removal of 4 bases from V and 5 bases from J, the junction contained 8 bases not matched to a gene. CDR3 loop: CASSQSGQSNEKLFF. In DNA, the CDR3 is TGCGCCAGCAGCCAGTCGGGACAGAGCAATGAAAAACTGTTTTTT.

In its sample, this clonotype was seen many times. The chain couples TRBV10-3 to TRBJ2-5; the match to TRBD2 covers 12 bases. Per germline, CDR1 ENHRY and CDR2 SYGVKD. V lost 4 bases, J lost 5 bases, and 8 bases stayed unmatched. This CDR3 has 16 residues. As DNA, the CDR3 is TGTGCCATCAGTGGGACGACTAGCGGGAGCCCCGAGACCCAGTACTTC. It translates to CAISGTTSGSPETQYF.

This clonotype has a count of ten or more. The V gene is TRBV20-1, the J gene TRBJ2-7; D is unresolved. V was pared by 3 bases and J by 7 bases, with 10 bases between. The CDR3 length is 11 residues. Germline V CDR1 and CDR2: DFQATT, SNEGSKA (reference sequence). For the CDR3, the DNA is TGCAGTGCTAGGTTGGCGACTGAGCAGTACTTC. It yields the protein CSARLATEQYF.

For this clonotype: This may stem from a read error, because a much larger clone lies one nucleotide away. V usage is TRBV7-9 and J usage is TRBJ1-6; maybe TRBD1 (5 bases). CDR3 size: 16 residues. Looked up from germline, CDR1 is SEHNR and CDR2 is FQNEAQ (reference sequence). CDR3 in DNA: TGCGCCAGCAGCCAAGCGGATCGCAGGGACGGTTCACCCCCCCACTTT. Its translation is CASSQADRRDGSPPHF.

This chain connects TRBV5-1 to TRBJ1-1; possibly TRBD1 for D (6 bases). Germline V gene lookup returns CDR1 SGHRS and CDR2 YFSETQ. The V and J ends lost 2 bases and 11 bases respectively, with 16 bases between them. CDR3 length equals 13 residues. CDR3 protein: CASSFAVDRIAFF. The CDR3 DNA reads TGCGCCAGCAGCTTCGCGGTAGACAGGATCGCTTTCTTT.

The chain couples TRBV5-1 to TRBJ1-4, with 8 bases matching TRBD1. Germline loops: CDR1 SGHRS, CDR2 YFSETQ. The CDR3 sequence is 14 residues long. Trimming at V came to 1 base and at J to 8 bases, leaving 4 bases not matched to a gene. Written as DNA, the CDR3 is TGCGCCAGCAGCTTGAGGACAGGGCTCGAAAAACTGTTTTTT. It specifies CASSLRTGLEKLFF.

In regard to this clonotype: A much larger clonotype is one base distant, so this may be a read error. This chain uses TRBV11-2 with TRBJ2-6, with 7 bases matching TRBD1. The germline CDR1 and CDR2 sequences are SGHAT and FQNNGV. The CDR3 sequence is 16 residues long. The chain's CDR3 is CASSPSTGAGANGLTF. CDR3 nucleotide sequence: TGTGCCAGTAGTCCGTCAACAGGGGCTGGGGCCAACGGCCTGACTTTC.

This clonotype was picked up a small number of times. The chain uses TRBV2 and TRBJ2-7, with 8 bases identical to TRBD2. The CDR3 sequence is 15 residues long. Germline trimming cut 5 bases from V and 2 bases from J; bases unmatched to any gene: 8. Germline V gene sequence: CDR1 SNHLY, CDR2 FYNNEI. The CDR3 sequence is CASSSTTSGAYEQYF. CDR3 sequence (DNA): TGTGCCAGCAGTTCGACTACTAGCGGAGCCTACGAGCAGTACTTC.

For this clonotype: A much larger clonotype is one base distant, so this may be a read error. Written as DNA, the CDR3 is TGTGCCAGCAGTGACCCAGGGGGCGATGGCTACACCTTC. This sequence encodes CASSDPGGDGYTF. The chain uses TRBV2 and TRBJ1-2; TRBD1 matches at 8 bases. CDR3 length: 13 amino acids. Germline V lookup: CDR1 SNHLY, CDR2 FYNNEI. Germline trimming cut 3 bases from V and 6 bases from J; bases unmatched to any gene: 3.

At least ten counts were recorded for this clonotype. The chain couples TRBV2 to TRBJ1-2; D gene unclear. Germline-derived CDR1 and CDR2 are SNHLY and FYNNEI. The CDR3 runs 16 residues. V gave up 4 bases and J gave up 4 bases, with 19 bases separating them. The CDR3 coding sequence is TGTGCCAGCAGTGCAATTCTCTCGGGTGACTTCTATGGCTACACCTTC. It specifies CASSAILSGDFYGYTF.